Sequencing of this T cell receptor beta chain was carried out in a study of technical replicates of blood from a few donors. The data were produced by immunoSEQ multiplex PCR, yet TCRdb's version contains in-frame clones alone and is incomplete. The table shows 65,000 to 85,000 clones, with 80% to 95% occurring only once. From germline, CDR1 is KGHSH and CDR2 LQKENI. This CDR3 comprises 14 residues. Between the trimmed V and J ends, which lost 2 bases and 7 bases, there was a span of 9 bases. V and J are TRBV18 and TRBJ1-6; D is undetermined. The origin of this receptor is a human donor in good health. Specimen: T cells isolated from PBMCs. The CDR3 loop reads CASSPLQKNSPLHF. The CDR3 DNA is TGTGCCAGCTCACCATTACAGAAGAATTCACCCCTCCACTTT.